This TCR beta chain was sequenced in a study of CD8+ T cells in alopecia areata. RNA extraction was followed by reverse transcription into cDNA, which acted as the sequencing template. Method: immunoSEQ multiplex PCR; TCRdb's copy keeps in-frame clones and lacks some. This sample yields roughly 150,000 clones, of which around 54% are seen a single time; more than 4.5% belongs to the top ten. In this sample, this clone turned up a few times. The origin of this receptor is a human donor in good health. Sequenced: CD4+ T cells sorted from blood.

The CDR3 nucleotides are TGTGCTAGTGGTCCCAAAGCTGAAAGGATACAGCAGTTCTTC. This sequence encodes CASGPKAERIQQFF. The V gene is TRBV12-5, the J gene TRBJ2-1; no clear D gene. Looked up from germline, CDR1 is LGHNT and CDR2 is FRNRAP. This CDR3 is 14 amino acids long. The V end was cut by 5 bases, the J end by 11 bases, with 19 bases between.